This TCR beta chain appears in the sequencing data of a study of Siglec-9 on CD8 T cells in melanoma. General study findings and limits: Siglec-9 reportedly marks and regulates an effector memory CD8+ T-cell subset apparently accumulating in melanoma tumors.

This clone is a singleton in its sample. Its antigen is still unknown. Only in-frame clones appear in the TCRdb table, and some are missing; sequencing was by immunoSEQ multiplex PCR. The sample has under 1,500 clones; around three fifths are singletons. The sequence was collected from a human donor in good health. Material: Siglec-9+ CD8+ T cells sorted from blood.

The CDR3 region has the DNA TGTGCCAGCAGCTCTCCCCCGGGACAGGGGGCCTACGAGCAGTACTTC. Protein: CASSSPPGQGAYEQYF. This chain joins TRBV11-2 and TRBJ2-7; 11 bases match TRBD1. Germline V gene lookup returns CDR1 SGHAT and CDR2 FQNNGV. The V and J ends lost 4 bases and 2 bases, in that order; junction bases with no gene match: 7. CDR3 length: 16 amino acids.